This record covers a single TCR beta chain. This specimen belongs to a study of cytomegalovirus exposure and HLA in healthy donors. Looked up from germline, CDR1 is SEHNR and CDR2 is FQNEAQ (reference sequence). CDR3 length: 12 amino acids. Trimming removed 4 bases at V and 0 bases at J, with 3 bases between. The study ran its PCR with 60 Vbeta and 13 Jbeta primers. Produced via immunoSEQ multiplex PCR; TCRdb's table is partial and in-frame only. The repertoire includes 30,000 to 35,000 clones, roughly 84% of them detected once, and approximately 4% sits in the top ten. This rearrangement joins TRBV7-9 to TRBJ1-2; D is uncertain. The source is a woman aged 18-29 years in good health and CMV-seronegative. The sample comprised PBMCs. CDR3 nucleotide sequence: TGTGCCAGCAGCTCGTCTAACTATGGCTACACCTTC. It yields the protein CASSSSNYGYTF.